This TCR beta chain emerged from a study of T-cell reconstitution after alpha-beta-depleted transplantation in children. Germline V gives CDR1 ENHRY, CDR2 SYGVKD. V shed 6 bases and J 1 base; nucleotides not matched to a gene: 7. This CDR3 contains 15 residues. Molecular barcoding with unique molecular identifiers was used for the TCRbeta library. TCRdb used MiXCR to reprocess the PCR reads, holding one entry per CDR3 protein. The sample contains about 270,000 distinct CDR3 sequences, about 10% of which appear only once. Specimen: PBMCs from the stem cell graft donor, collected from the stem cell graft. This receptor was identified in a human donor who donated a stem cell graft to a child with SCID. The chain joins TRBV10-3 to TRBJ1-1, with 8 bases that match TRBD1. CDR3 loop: CAISAAGTGNTEAFF. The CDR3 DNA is TGTGCCATCAGCGCCGCCGGGACAGGGAACACTGAAGCTTTCTTT.